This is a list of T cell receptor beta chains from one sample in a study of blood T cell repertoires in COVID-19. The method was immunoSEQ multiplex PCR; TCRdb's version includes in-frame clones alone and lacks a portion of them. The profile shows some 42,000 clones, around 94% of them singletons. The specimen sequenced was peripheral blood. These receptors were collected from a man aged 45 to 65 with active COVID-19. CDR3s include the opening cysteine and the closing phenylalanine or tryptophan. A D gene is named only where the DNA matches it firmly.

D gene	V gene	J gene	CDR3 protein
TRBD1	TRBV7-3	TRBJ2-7	CASSLVGTGRTGTLPYEQYF
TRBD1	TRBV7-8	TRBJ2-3	CASSPLRGNTDTQYF
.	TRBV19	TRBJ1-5	CASSIVQGRQPQHF
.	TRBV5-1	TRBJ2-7	CASSLESVGEQYF
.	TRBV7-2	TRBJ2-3	CASSFREADTQYF
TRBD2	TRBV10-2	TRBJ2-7	CASRTTSGSFYEQYF
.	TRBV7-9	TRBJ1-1	CASSSSPGRTEAFF
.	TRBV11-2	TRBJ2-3	CASSGGGASRGTQYF
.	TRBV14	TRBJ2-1	CASSQEEPPTRGTYNEQFF
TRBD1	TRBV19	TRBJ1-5	CASSIVDRGSNQPQHF